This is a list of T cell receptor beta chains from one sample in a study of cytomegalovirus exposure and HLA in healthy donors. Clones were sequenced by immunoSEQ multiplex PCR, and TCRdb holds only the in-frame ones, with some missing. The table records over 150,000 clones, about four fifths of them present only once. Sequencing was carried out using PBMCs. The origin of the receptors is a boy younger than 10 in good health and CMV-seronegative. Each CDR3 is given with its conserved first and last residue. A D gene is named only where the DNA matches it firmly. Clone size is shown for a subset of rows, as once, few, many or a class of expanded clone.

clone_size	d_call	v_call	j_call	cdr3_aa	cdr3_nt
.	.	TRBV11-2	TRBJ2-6	CASSAGFGANVLTF	TGTGCCAGCAGTGCAGGGTTCGGGGCCAACGTCCTGACTTTC
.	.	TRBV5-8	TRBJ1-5	CASSGTGLGSQPQHF	TGTGCCAGCAGCGGCACAGGGCTGGGTAGTCAGCCCCAGCATTTT
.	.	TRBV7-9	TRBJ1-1	CAGSFNLYLGGKAEAFF	TGTGCCGGCAGCTTTAATTTATACCTAGGAGGTAAGGCTGAAGCTTTCTTT
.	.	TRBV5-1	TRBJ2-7	CASSGLKIPYEQYF	TGCGCCAGCAGCGGGCTAAAGATACCCTACGAGCAGTACTTC
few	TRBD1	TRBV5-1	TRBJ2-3	CASSLARTGTDTQYF	TGCGCCAGCAGCTTGGCCCGGACAGGAACGGATACGCAGTATTTT
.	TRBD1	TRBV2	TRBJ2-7	CASRTGTGDEQYF	TGTGCCAGCAGAACCGGGACAGGCGACGAGCAGTACTTC
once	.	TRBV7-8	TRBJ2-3	CASSLDGSSTDTQYF	TGTGCCAGCAGCTTAGACGGGTCTAGCACAGATACGCAGTATTTT
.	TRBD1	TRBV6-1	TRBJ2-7	CASRDRGYYEQYF	TGTGCCAGCAGGGACAGGGGGTACTACGAGCAGTACTTC
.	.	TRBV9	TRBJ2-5	CASSAMGRGKKTQYF	TGTGCCAGCAGCGCCATGGGTCGGGGGAAAAAGACCCAGTACTTC
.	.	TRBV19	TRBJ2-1	CASSPVRRAGDNEQFF	TGTGCCAGTAGTCCCGTTAGGCGGGCGGGCGACAATGAGCAGTTCTTC
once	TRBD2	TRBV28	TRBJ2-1	CASISEAGIHNEQFF	TGTGCCAGCATTTCTGAAGCGGGGATCCACAATGAGCAGTTCTTC
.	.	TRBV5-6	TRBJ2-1	CASSLPSNEQFF	TGTGCCAGCAGCTTGCCCAGTAATGAGCAGTTCTTC